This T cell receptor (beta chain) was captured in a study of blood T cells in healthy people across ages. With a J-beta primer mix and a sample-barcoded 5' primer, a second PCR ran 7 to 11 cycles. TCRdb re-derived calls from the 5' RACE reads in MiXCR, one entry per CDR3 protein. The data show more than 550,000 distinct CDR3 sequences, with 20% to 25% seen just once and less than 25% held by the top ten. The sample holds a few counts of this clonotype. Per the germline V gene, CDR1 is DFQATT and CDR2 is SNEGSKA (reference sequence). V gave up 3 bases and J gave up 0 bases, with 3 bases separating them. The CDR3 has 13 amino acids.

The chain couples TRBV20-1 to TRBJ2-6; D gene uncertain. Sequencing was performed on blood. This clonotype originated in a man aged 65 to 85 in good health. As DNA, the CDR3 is TGCAGTGCTAGCCACTCTGGGGCCAACGTCCTGACTTTC. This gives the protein CSASHSGANVLTF.